These T cell receptor beta chains were read from a single sample in a study of radiotherapy plus CTLA-4 blockade in lung cancer. Sequenced by immunoSEQ multiplex PCR; TCRdb stores in-frame clones only, minus some. The table shows 40,000 to 50,000 clones, with roughly four fifths occurring only once. The sample in question was peripheral blood, obtained from a patient treated with radiotherapy plus ipilimumab. The receptors shown here come from a human donor with non-small cell lung cancer who had stable disease on radiotherapy plus ipilimumab. Both conserved end residues are part of each CDR3. A D gene is named only where the DNA matches it firmly. Rows give clone size only sometimes, using once, few, many, or a class for an expanded clone.

>TRBJ1-5|NA|TRBV7-2|TRBD1
TGTGCCAGCAGCTCGACAGGGATAGACAATCAGCCCCAGCATTTT
CASSSTGIDNQPQHF
>TRBJ2-7|NA|TRBV11-2|NA
TGTGCCAGCAGCTTCGGGACTGACGAGCAGTACTTC
CASSFGTDEQYF
>TRBJ1-1|NA|TRBV29-1|NA
TGCAGCGTGGATCCGGGTCGGAACACTGAAGCTTTCTTT
CSVDPGRNTEAFF
>TRBJ2-1|NA|TRBV30|TRBD1
TGTGCCTGGTTTGAGACAGGGGGAGGTTACAATGAGCAGTTCTTC
CAWFETGGGYNEQFF
>TRBJ1-3|NA|TRBV10-3|TRBD1
TGTGCCATCAGTGCACAGGGGCTTGGAAACACCATATATTTT
CAISAQGLGNTIYF
>TRBJ2-1|NA|TRBV6-4|TRBD2
TGTGCCAGCAGTGACTCTAGCGGGAGCTACAATGAGCAGTTCTTC
CASSDSSGSYNEQFF
>TRBJ2-1|few|TRBV2|TRBD2
TGTGCCAGCAGACAAAGGACTAGCGGCCTACACAATGAGCAGTTCTTC
CASRQRTSGLHNEQFF
>TRBJ1-1|NA|TRBV2|NA
TGTGCCAGCAGTCTGGGCCTCTCAAGCACTGAAGCTTTCTTT
CASSLGLSSTEAFF
>TRBJ1-5|NA|TRBV19|NA
TGTGCCAGTAAGGGTTTAGGGGTGGGATATAATAGCAATCAGCCCCAGCATTTT
CASKGLGVGYNSNQPQHF
>TRBJ2-2|NA|TRBV25-1|NA
TGTGCCAGCAGTGAATCGTGGTCAGGGGACCACACCGGGGAGCTGTTTTTT
CASSESWSGDHTGELFF
>TRBJ2-7|NA|TRBV28|NA
TGTGCCAGCAGTTTCAGCAGGGTCTACGAGCAGTACTTC
CASSFSRVYEQYF
>TRBJ2-7|NA|TRBV28|NA
TGTGCCAGCCTTTCCCCGACATCGTACGAGCAGTACTTC
CASLSPTSYEQYF
>TRBJ2-1|NA|TRBV28|TRBD2
TGTGCCAGCAGTTTATTTGCGGGAGGGTCCTACAATGAGCAGTTCTTC
CASSLFAGGSYNEQFF
>TRBJ1-1|NA|TRBV28|NA
TGTGCCAGCAGTCGCGATCGGACAGCGAACACTGAAGCTTTCTTT
CASSRDRTANTEAFF
>TRBJ1-1|NA|TRBV13|NA
TGTGCCAGCAGCCATAGGGGGGGACGGGACACTGAAGCTTTCTTT
CASSHRGGRDTEAFF
>TRBJ1-2|NA|TRBV6-1|TRBD1
TGTGCCAGCAGGGGAGACAGGGATTTTAACTATGGCTACACCTTC
CASRGDRDFNYGYTF
>TRBJ1-2|NA|TRBV28|NA
TGTGCCAGCAGTTTTATCGAGGAACATGGCTACACCTTC
CASSFIEEHGYTF
>TRBJ2-5|NA|TRBV7-3|NA
TGTGCCAGCAGCCCGGGGAACCAAGAGACCCAGTACTTC
CASSPGNQETQYF
>TRBJ2-1|NA|TRBV27|NA
TGTGCCAGCAGTCCGGGACTTCGGCTCAGGTTCTTC
CASSPGLRLRFF
>TRBJ2-7|NA|TRBV21-1|NA
TGTGCCAGCAGCAAAGTTGCCAGGCCGTTAGACGAGCAGTACTTC
CASSKVARPLDEQYF
>TRBJ2-2|NA|TRBV28|TRBD1
TGTGCCAGCAGCCCATGGACAGGGGAGAACACCGGGGAGCTGTTTTTT
CASSPWTGENTGELFF
>TRBJ1-1|NA|TRBV4-3|TRBD1
TGCGCCAGCAGCCAAGGGGACAGGGGAGCATACACTGAAGCTTTCTTT
CASSQGDRGAYTEAFF